The clone carrying this T cell receptor (beta chain) was observed a few times. The antigen remains undetermined. TCRdb analysed the 5' RACE reads with MiXCR anew, one entry per CDR3 protein. The sample carries roughly 150,000 distinct CDR3 sequences, approximately 13% recorded once. This specimen belongs to a study of T-cell memory formation after mild COVID-19. Study information: There were largely donor-specific TCR clusters. The study, taken as a whole, reports: Contracting CD4+ clones lay largely in CM and EM, with CD8+ ones residing in EMRA. Cross-reactive memory apparently joined, as some responding clones appeared in pre-infection memory.

The germline V and J ends were trimmed by 4 bases and 3 bases, with 9 bases remaining between them. The CDR3 contains 14 residues. The germline gives CDR1 LGHNA, CDR2 YSLEER. The sequence was collected from a man aged 18 to 29 who had mild COVID-19 (a few samples of this study predate the infection). Cell type and time point are not known. V usage is TRBV4-3 and J usage is TRBJ2-2, with D maybe TRBD1 (5 bases). The sample consisted of PBMCs or a T cell subset sorted from them (not recorded which). Here the CDR3 DNA reads TGCGCCAGCAGCCGGGGCACCCACACCGGGGAGCTGTTTTTT. It yields the protein CASSRGTHTGELFF.